The clone carrying this T cell receptor (beta chain) occurred many times. The germline CDR1 and CDR2 sequences are DFQATT and SNEGSKA (reference sequence). The CDR3 has 14 residues. J lost 1 base, V lost 1 base, and 1 base had no gene match. TCRdb reanalysed the 5' RACE reads using MiXCR and keeps one entry per CDR3 protein. Of about 69,000 distinct CDR3 sequences listed, about 10% are singletons. The data originate from a study of early T cells in non-severe SARS-CoV-2 infection. As for the study in general: The authors sequenced bulk RNA from unsorted whole blood, leaving chains unpaired.

Material: whole blood. This TCR derives from an adult who was a healthcare worker with PCR-confirmed SARS-CoV-2 infection or an uninfected control (not recorded which). The chain joins TRBV20-1 to TRBJ1-5; 7 bases are shared with TRBD1. The DNA for the CDR3 is TGCAGTGCTAGAGGACAGGGAAGCAATCAGCCCCAGCATTTT. Protein product: CSARGQGSNQPQHF.